Many counts were recorded for the clone carrying this T cell receptor beta chain. Its antigen is as yet unknown. Time point denoted: patch test 1, 2 weeks after DPC sensitization. Treatment meaning: therapeutic diphenylcyclopropenone sensitization with weekly scalp DPC. The study extracted total RNA from unfractionated whole blood. Trimming shortened V by 5 bases and J by 10 bases, and 18 bases separated the two germline ends. The CDR3 totals 14 residues. Per the germline V gene, CDR1 is SGHVS and CDR2 is FNYEAQ. The entry originates in a study of human T cells and chemical hapten exposure. Using its own MiXCR run on the RACE reads, TCRdb lists one record per CDR3 protein. This table holds about 37,000 distinct CDR3 sequences, 5% to 7% found once. General study results and limits: Sensitizing to DPC left TCRs with a frequency above 1 in 1000 unaltered. Alopecia was present in the donors, so their immune response may differ from healthy people's.

V gene TRBV7-6 combines with J gene TRBJ2-1, with D perhaps TRBD1 or TRBD2 (5 bases each). This receptor was obtained from a woman in her thirties with alopecia areata. Some clones in this sample may be carry-over from other donors' samples. Sample: whole blood, taken in connection with sensitization to the hapten diphenylcyclopropenone (DPC). The CDR3 reads CASSPLGDWGEQFF. The CDR3, as DNA: TGTGCCAGCAGCCCCCTAGGGGATTGGGGGGAGCAGTTCTTC.